This T cell receptor beta chain was sequenced during a study of T cell responses to AZD1222 COVID-19 vaccine. Here immunoSEQ multiplex PCR was the method, and the copy in TCRdb shows in-frame clones only, minus some. The repertoire holds around 130,000 clones, with around 89% as singletons. With 0 bases removed from V and 2 bases from J, the gap between germline ends came to 13 bases. CDR1 is MNHEY, CDR2 SVGAGI, per germline. The CDR3 contains 16 residues. This material consisted of peripheral blood, taken on day 0 of AZD1222 vaccination. V and J are TRBV6-5 and TRBJ1-1; no reliable D call. The TCR comes from an adult in good health. The CDR3 DNA reads TGTGCCAGCAGTTACTCGGGGTCTGGATCCAACACTGAAGCTTTCTTT. Its protein is CASSYSGSGSNTEAFF.